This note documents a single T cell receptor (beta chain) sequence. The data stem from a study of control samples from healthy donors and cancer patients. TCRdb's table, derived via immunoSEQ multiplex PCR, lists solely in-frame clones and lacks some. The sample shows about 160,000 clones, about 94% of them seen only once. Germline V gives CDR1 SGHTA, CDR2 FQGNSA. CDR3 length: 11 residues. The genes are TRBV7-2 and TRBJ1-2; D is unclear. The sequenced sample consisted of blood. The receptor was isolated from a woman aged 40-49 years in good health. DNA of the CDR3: TGTGCGTGGGCGGAAGACTATGGCTACACCTTC. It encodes CAWAEDYGYTF.